The 32 T cell receptor beta chains presented below share a single source sample, sequenced in a study of shared clonotypes between healthy human individuals (dated by TCRdb to 2018 to 2020). Library preparation was by the immunoSEQ multiplex PCR assay. TCRdb's version of the immuneACCESS table is confined to in-frame rearrangements and falls short of the full clone set. An unresolved V gene accounts for under half of the shortfall where checked; the remainder is of unknown origin. A total of a few hundred thousand clones appear in this sample, almost 97% of them only once. Approximately 0.057% of the sample belongs to the ten largest clones. The sample taken for sequencing was naive CD4+ T cells sorted from blood. The cell subset or site label, as the study defines it: CD45RA+ positively selected. The receptors stem from a woman aged 25 to 39 in good health.

The chain's CDR3 is CASSFTDRETQYF. Here the CDR3 DNA reads TGTGCCAGCAGCTTCACTGATAGGGAGACCCAGTACTTC. J is TRBJ2-5 and V is TRBV11-2, with no clear D. Germline V gene sequence: CDR1 SGHAT, CDR2 FQNNGV. The V gene lost 3 bases and the J gene lost 5 bases, with 10 bases spanning the gap. This CDR3 comprises 13 residues. The full variable domain, with the rest looked up from reference TRBV11-2 and TRBJ2-5, is EAGVAQSPRYKIIEKRQSVAFWCNPISGHATLYWYQQILGQGPKLLIQFQNNGVVDDSQLPKDRFSAERLKGVDSTLKIQPAKLEDSAVYLCASSFTDRETQYFGPGTRLLVL.

The chain has TRBV27 and TRBJ2-1; 12 nucleotides match TRBD2. CDR1 is MNHEY and CDR2 is SMNVEV in the germline V gene (reference sequence). Trimming took 4 bases from V and 1 from J; bases not matched to a gene: 11. This CDR3 is 19 amino acids long. The CDR3 spells CASSSIGLAGGGSYNEQFF. In DNA form, the CDR3 reads TGTGCCAGCAGTTCGATAGGGCTAGCGGGAGGGGGGTCCTACAATGAGCAGTTCTTC.

CDR3: CASSLAGGGQGTDTQYF. CDR3 sequence (DNA): TGTGCCAGCAGCTTAGCAGGCGGCGGACAGGGTACAGATACGCAGTATTTT. The V and J genes are TRBV7-9 and TRBJ2-3; the match to TRBD1 covers 8 bases. Germline trimming cut 0 bases from V and 3 bases from J; bases unmatched to any gene: 8. CDR3 length: 17 residues. From germline, CDR1 is SEHNR and CDR2 FQNEAQ (reference sequence).

The rearrangement links TRBV11-2 to TRBJ1-5; TRBD1 might be the D (6 bases). The CDR3 is 15 residues long. Germline V lookup: CDR1 SGHAT, CDR2 FQNNGV. The ends were cut back, 8 bases at V and 4 bases at J, with 18 bases in the middle. CDR3 DNA: TGTGCCAGCGCCGAGGGGCAGGGGCCTAATCAGCCCCAGCATTTT. Its translation is CASAEGQGPNQPQHF.

In DNA form, the CDR3 reads TGCGCCAGCAGCGGGTGGTGGGTTTGCCTAGGTACGCAGTATTTT. Protein sequence: CASSGWWVCLGTQYF. The chain links TRBV5-1 to TRBJ2-3, with no clear D. Trimming took 4 bases from V and 8 from J, leaving 20 bases between them. CDR3 length equals 15 residues. Per the germline V gene, CDR1 is SGHRS and CDR2 is YFSETQ.

Written as DNA, the CDR3 is TGTGCCTGGAGTCTCCACTCGCGGACTGAAGCTTTCTTT. Translation gives CAWSLHSRTEAFF. J is TRBJ1-1 and V is TRBV30; no clear D. Germline CDR1 GTSNPN, CDR2 SVGIG (reference sequence). This CDR3 region has 13 residues. V was cut by 2 bases and J by 5 bases, with 12 bases left in between.

V and J are TRBV7-2 and TRBJ1-2, with D perhaps TRBD1 (5 bases). Germline V gene data show CDR1 as SGHTA and CDR2 as FQGNSA. The ends were cut back, 1 base at V and 3 bases at J, with 12 bases in the middle. The CDR3 is made up of 15 amino acids. CDR3 coding DNA: TGTGCCAGCAGCTTAGAGGGACTGGGCGACTATGGCTACACCTTC. Protein sequence: CASSLEGLGDYGYTF.

The rearrangement uses TRBV6-1 and TRBJ1-2; 7 bases are a match to TRBD1. Germline-derived CDR1 and CDR2 are MNHNS and SASEGT. V gave up 7 bases and J gave up 0 bases; unmatched junction bases: 5. The CDR3 is made up of 14 amino acids. The CDR3 region is CASTQGGPNYGYTF. The CDR3 DNA follows: TGTGCCAGCACTCAAGGGGGCCCTAACTATGGCTACACCTTC.

The chain recombines TRBV28 with TRBJ2-7, with 7 positions matching TRBD1. Trimming took 6 bases from V and 1 from J; bases not matched to a gene: 6. Per the germline V gene, CDR1 is MDHEN and CDR2 is SYDVKM. The CDR3 length is 14 residues. This CDR3 is CASRRQGKSYEQYF. The CDR3 DNA sequence: TGTGCCAGCAGGAGACAGGGCAAATCCTACGAGCAGTACTTC.

This chain uses TRBV4-1 with TRBJ2-7, with a possible D match to TRBD2 (6 bases). Trimming removed 3 bases from V and 2 bases from J, with 35 bases in between. This CDR3 is built from 22 residues. Per germline, CDR1 MGHRA and CDR2 YSYEKL. The CDR3 loop is CASSQNGRLTEARGLRTYEQYF. In nucleotides, the CDR3 is TGCGCCAGCAGCCAGAACGGCCGGCTCACAGAGGCAAGGGGACTCCGCACCTACGAGCAGTACTTC.

The rearrangement links TRBV4-2 to TRBJ2-5; D perhaps matches TRBD1 (6 bases). The CDR3 is 14 residues long. The germline CDR1 and CDR2 sequences are LGHNA and YNFKEQ. The germline V and J ends were trimmed by 5 bases and 5 bases, with 15 bases remaining between them. CDR3 nucleotide sequence: TGTGCCAGCAGCGGGTACAGGGCGGCGGAGACCCAGTACTTC. It yields the protein CASSGYRAAETQYF.

This clone occurred a few times. The chain joins TRBV5-1 to TRBJ2-3; no firm D call. Germline CDR1 is SGHRS and CDR2 is YFSETQ. The CDR3 runs to 15 residues. Trimming left V 2 bases short and J 4 bases short, with 14 bases between. The DNA of the CDR3 is TGCGCCAGCAGCTTATCCCCCTCAGGATCAGATACGCAGTATTTT. This encodes CASSLSPSGSDTQYF. Combining the CDR3 with reference TRBV5-1 and TRBJ2-3 gives the whole variable domain KAGVTQTPRYLIKTRGQQVTLSCSPISGHRSVSWYQQTPGQGLQFLFEYFSETQRNKGNFPGRFSGRQFSNSRSEMNVSTLELGDSALYLCASSLSPSGSDTQYFGPGTRLTVL.

V is TRBV28 and J is TRBJ2-5, with D possibly TRBD1 on 5 matching bases. The germline gives CDR1 MDHEN, CDR2 SYDVKM. Trimming stripped 7 bases from V and 5 bases from J, with 20 bases between. This CDR3 comprises 15 residues. The CDR3 loop reads CASTPARQSHETQYF. The DNA for the CDR3 is TGTGCCAGCACCCCTGCCCGACAGTCCCATGAGACCCAGTACTTC.

V usage is TRBV14 and J usage is TRBJ2-7, with D perhaps matching TRBD1 (6 bases). This CDR3 is 14 amino acids long. V lost 1 base and J lost 6, with 13 bases in between. The germline gives CDR1 SGHDN, CDR2 FVKESK. DNA of the CDR3: TGTGCCAGCAGCCAAGTACAGGGAATGGGCGAGCAGTACTTC. Translation: CASSQVQGMGEQYF.

The chain couples TRBV19 to TRBJ2-6; D possibly uses TRBD1 or TRBD2 (5 bases each). The V gene lost 7 bases and the J gene lost 2 bases, with 18 bases spanning the gap. Germline loops: CDR1 LNHDA, CDR2 SQIVND (reference sequence). CDR3 length: 17 residues. The DNA of the CDR3 is TGTGCCAGTAACCGGGGACGGCACCTGGCTGGGGCCAACGTCCTGACTTTC. Translation: CASNRGRHLAGANVLTF. Together with reference TRBV19 and TRBJ2-6, the CDR3 gives the full variable domain: DGGITQSPKYLFRKEGQNVTLSCEQNLNHDAMYWYRQDPGQGLRLIYYSQIVNDFQKGDIAEGYSVSREKKESFPLTVTSAQKNPTAFYLCASNRGRHLAGANVLTFGAGSRLTVL.

The rearrangement uses TRBV5-1 and TRBJ2-7; D may be TRBD1 (6 bases). The V end lost 4 bases, the J end lost 4 bases, and 27 bases lay between the germline ends. CDR1 is SGHRS, CDR2 YFSETQ, per germline. This CDR3 spans 18 amino acids. CDR3 coding DNA: TGCGCCAGCAGCCTCGGGTGGCAGACAGGAGTTAAGGGTTACGAGCAGTACTTC. Encoded protein: CASSLGWQTGVKGYEQYF.

The CDR3, as DNA: TGTGCCAGCAGCGTAGCTCTACTAGCGGGAGGGCCGTTTGTAGGAGATACGCAGTATTTT. This codes for CASSVALLAGGPFVGDTQYF. V gene TRBV9 combines with J gene TRBJ2-3; 13 nucleotides match TRBD2. V lost 0 bases, J lost 5 bases, and 15 bases stayed unmatched. The germline V gene has CDR1 SGDLS and CDR2 YYNGEE. The CDR3 is 20 residues long. The full variable domain, rest sourced from reference TRBV9 and TRBJ2-3, is DSGVTQTPKHLITATGQRVTLRCSPRSGDLSVYWYQQSLDQGLQFLIQYYNGEERAKGNILERFSAQQFPDLHSELNLSSLELGDSALYFCASSVALLAGGPFVGDTQYFGPGTRLTVL.

The V call is TRBV28, the J call TRBJ2-5; 8 nucleotides match TRBD1. The CDR3 is 14 residues long. Trimming removed 5 bases from V and 3 bases from J; junction bases left unmatched: 5. CDR1 MDHEN and CDR2 SYDVKM come from the germline V gene. The CDR3 loop is CASSTGGMEETQYF. CDR3 DNA: TGTGCCAGCAGTACAGGGGGAATGGAAGAGACCCAGTACTTC. Full variable domain (rest looked up from reference TRBV28 and TRBJ2-5): DVKVTQSSRYLVKRTGEKVFLECVQDMDHENMFWYRQDPGLGLRLIYFSYDVKMKEKGDIPEGYSVSREKKERFSLILESASTNQTSMYLCASSTGGMEETQYFGPGTRLLVL.

CDR3 region: CASSGGPSYEQYF. In DNA form, the CDR3 reads TGTGCCAGCAGCGGGGGGCCCTCCTACGAGCAGTACTTC. V and J are TRBV2 and TRBJ2-7; D might be TRBD2 (7 bases). Germline V lookup: CDR1 SNHLY, CDR2 FYNNEI. This CDR3 is built from 13 residues. V lost 6 bases and J 0 bases, leaving 9 bases between the germline ends.

CDR3 in DNA: TGCGCCAGCAGCTGGGTTGGCGGGAGCGACAATGAGCAGTTCTTC. This translates into CASSWVGGSDNEQFF. V and J are TRBV5-1 and TRBJ2-1, with 7 bases fitting TRBD2. The CDR3 contains 15 residues. Germline lookup yields CDR1 SGHRS and CDR2 YFSETQ. The trim removed 3 bases at V and 5 bases at J, leaving 8 bases unmatched.

The chain recombines TRBV10-1 with TRBJ1-2; D is undetermined. The V end was cut by 4 bases, the J end by 2 bases, with 8 bases between. Germline CDR1 is WNHNN and CDR2 is SYGVQD (reference sequence). The CDR3 is 13 residues long. The chain's CDR3 is CASSASRNYGYTF. The CDR3 DNA reads TGCGCCAGCAGTGCCAGTCGAAACTATGGCTACACCTTC.

The rearrangement joins TRBV19 to TRBJ2-1; D gene ambiguous. The CDR3 loop spans 13 amino acids. Germline lookup yields CDR1 LNHDA and CDR2 SQIVND (reference sequence). With 3 bases removed from V and 9 bases from J, the gap between germline ends came to 12 bases. This CDR3 is CASSIDQSGEQFF. The CDR3 bases are TGTGCCAGTAGTATCGATCAATCGGGTGAGCAGTTCTTC. The full variable domain, completed using reference TRBV19 and TRBJ2-1, is DGGITQSPKYLFRKEGQNVTLSCEQNLNHDAMYWYRQDPGQGLRLIYYSQIVNDFQKGDIAEGYSVSREKKESFPLTVTSAQKNPTAFYLCASSIDQSGEQFFGPGTRLTVL.

This chain connects TRBV5-1 to TRBJ1-1, with 11 nucleotides matching TRBD1. Germline CDR1 reads SGHRS; CDR2 reads YFSETQ. CDR3 length: 14 amino acids. V shed 3 bases, J shed 4 bases, and the junction held 2 bases outside the gene matches. The CDR3 region has the DNA TGCGCCAGCAGCTCAGGACAGGGGGCCACTGAAGCTTTCTTT. Its translation: CASSSGQGATEAFF. The whole variable domain, remainder taken from reference TRBV5-1 and TRBJ1-1, is KAGVTQTPRYLIKTRGQQVTLSCSPISGHRSVSWYQQTPGQGLQFLFEYFSETQRNKGNFPGRFSGRQFSNSRSEMNVSTLELGDSALYLCASSSGQGATEAFFGQGTRLTVV.

The chain combines TRBV5-1 with TRBJ2-5, with D unclear. Per germline, CDR1 SGHRS and CDR2 YFSETQ. With 1 base removed from V and 5 bases from J, the gap between germline ends came to 9 bases. This CDR3 is built from 13 residues. The CDR3 is CASSLNPEETQYF. CDR3 nucleotide sequence: TGCGCCAGCAGCTTGAACCCCGAGGAGACCCAGTACTTC.

J is TRBJ2-7 and V is TRBV2; TRBD2 might be the D (6 bases). V was cut by 6 bases and J by 4 bases, with 19 bases left in between. The CDR3 runs 15 residues. The germline CDR1 and CDR2 sequences are SNHLY and FYNNEI. The DNA for the CDR3 is TGTGCCAGCAGCGGTACGGGACTTAACCTATACGAGCAGTACTTC. Amino acid sequence: CASSGTGLNLYEQYF. Using reference TRBV2 and TRBJ2-7 for the parts outside the CDR3, the full variable domain is EPEVTQTPSHQVTQMGQEVILRCVPISNHLYFYWYRQILGQKVEFLVSFYNNEISEKSEIFDDQFSVERPDGSNFTLKIRSTKLEDSAMYFCASSGTGLNLYEQYFGPGTRLTVT.

V and J are TRBV7-2 and TRBJ2-7; 7 bases fit TRBD1. CDR3 size: 14 residues. V lost 4 bases, J lost 2 bases, and 5 bases stayed unmatched. The germline V gene has CDR1 SGHTA and CDR2 FQGNSA. Here the CDR3 DNA reads TGTGCCAGCAGCTCGGGACAGCCACCCTACGAGCAGTACTTC. This gives the protein CASSSGQPPYEQYF.

In its sample, this clone was seen once. The CDR3 nucleotides are TGTGCCAGCAGCTTAGATCGCGCGGGAGCGCATGGAGGAGAGCAGTACTTC. It encodes CASSLDRAGAHGGEQYF. The genes are TRBV11-2 and TRBJ2-7, with 7 bases lining up with TRBD2. The length of the CDR3 is 17 residues. Germline CDR1 is SGHAT and CDR2 is FQNNGV. V gave up 0 bases and J gave up 7 bases; unmatched junction bases: 15. The complete variable domain, with remaining parts taken from reference TRBV11-2 and TRBJ2-7, reads EAGVAQSPRYKIIEKRQSVAFWCNPISGHATLYWYQQILGQGPKLLIQFQNNGVVDDSQLPKDRFSAERLKGVDSTLKIQPAKLEDSAVYLCASSLDRAGAHGGEQYFGPGTRLTVT.

The rearrangement joins TRBV27 to TRBJ2-3; D perhaps matches TRBD2 (5 bases). The CDR3 is made up of 13 amino acids. With 7 bases removed from V and 0 bases from J, the gap between germline ends came to 8 bases. The germline gives CDR1 MNHEY, CDR2 SMNVEV (reference sequence). The CDR3 loop is CASKGASTDTQYF. The CDR3 DNA follows: TGTGCCAGCAAGGGAGCTAGCACAGATACGCAGTATTTT.

The chain combines TRBV6-5 with TRBJ2-2; TRBD1 agrees at 8 bases. Unmatched junction bases numbered 9, after V lost 6 bases and J lost 6 bases. Germline values: CDR1 MNHEY, CDR2 SVGAGI. This CDR3 is built from 15 residues. The chain's CDR3 is CASSPGRGRSGELFF. CDR3 nucleotides: TGTGCCAGCAGCCCCGGCAGGGGGCGCTCCGGGGAGCTGTTTTTT.

This chain links TRBV29-1 with TRBJ1-1, with TRBD1 matching 10 bases. The junction had 5 bases not matched to a gene; V was cut back by 6 bases and J by 1 base. This CDR3 is built from 14 residues. Germline assignment: CDR1 SQVTM and CDR2 ANQGSEA. CDR3 coding DNA: TGCAGCGTAGGACAGGGGGTGGAGAACACTGAAGCTTTCTTT. Translated, it gives CSVGQGVENTEAFF.

V gene TRBV7-9 combines with J gene TRBJ2-5, with D hard to call. Trimming shortened V by 5 bases and J by 2 bases, and 6 bases separated the two germline ends. Germline V gene data show CDR1 as SEHNR and CDR2 as FQNEAQ (reference sequence). The CDR3 is 12 residues long. The CDR3 nucleotides read TGTGCCAGCAGCCCATTTCAAGAGACCCAGTACTTC. Residues: CASSPFQETQYF.

The chain couples TRBV10-3 to TRBJ2-1; no firm D call. V dropped 4 bases and J dropped 8 bases, with 15 bases sitting between them. Germline loops: CDR1 ENHRY, CDR2 SYGVKD. The CDR3 consists of 14 residues. The CDR3 DNA reads as TGTGCCATCAGTGCCCATCGTAGTCGGGATGAGCAGTTCTTC. It encodes CAISAHRSRDEQFF.